This T cell receptor (beta chain) is drawn from a study of OX40 agonist ivuxolimab in advanced cancers. Study information: Patients treated during dose escalation were battling hepatocellular carcinoma, melanoma, renal cell or head and neck cancer.

The germline V and J ends were trimmed by 1 base and 14 bases, with 12 bases remaining between them. Germline lookup yields CDR1 SGHTA and CDR2 FQGNSA. The length of the CDR3 is 13 residues. The assay was immunoSEQ multiplex PCR, and TCRdb's table has in-frame clones only and misses some. The table includes approximately 82,000 clones, 70% to 90% detected once. This rearrangement joins TRBV7-2 to TRBJ1-6; tentatively, D is TRBD1 (5 bases). The input for sequencing was CD4+ or CD8+ T cells sorted from blood, taken in a trial of the OX40 agonist ivuxolimab. The origin of this receptor is an adult with an advanced solid tumor such as melanoma, head and neck, liver or kidney cancer. The CDR3 region has the DNA TGTGCCAGCAGCTTAGTTGGGGGTTTAACCCTCCACTTT. It yields the protein CASSLVGGLTLHF.